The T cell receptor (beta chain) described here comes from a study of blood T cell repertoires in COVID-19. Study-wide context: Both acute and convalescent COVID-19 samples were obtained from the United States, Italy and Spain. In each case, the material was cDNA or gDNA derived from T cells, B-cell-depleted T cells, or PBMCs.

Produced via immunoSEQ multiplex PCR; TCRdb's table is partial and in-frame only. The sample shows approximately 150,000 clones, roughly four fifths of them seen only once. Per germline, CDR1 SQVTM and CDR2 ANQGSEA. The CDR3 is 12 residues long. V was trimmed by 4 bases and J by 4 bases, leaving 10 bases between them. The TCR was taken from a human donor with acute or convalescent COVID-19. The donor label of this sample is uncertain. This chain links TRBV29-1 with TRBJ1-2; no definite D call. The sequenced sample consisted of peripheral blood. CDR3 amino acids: CSVVRGSYGYTF. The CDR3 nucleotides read TGCAGCGTTGTACGGGGAAGCTATGGCTACACCTTC.